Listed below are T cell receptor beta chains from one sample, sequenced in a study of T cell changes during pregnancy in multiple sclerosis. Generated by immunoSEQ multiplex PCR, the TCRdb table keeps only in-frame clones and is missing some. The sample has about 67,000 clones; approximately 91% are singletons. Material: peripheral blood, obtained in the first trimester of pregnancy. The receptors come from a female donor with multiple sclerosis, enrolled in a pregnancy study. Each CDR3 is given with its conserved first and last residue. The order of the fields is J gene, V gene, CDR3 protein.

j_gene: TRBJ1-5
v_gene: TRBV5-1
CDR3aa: CASSLSGGNQPQHF

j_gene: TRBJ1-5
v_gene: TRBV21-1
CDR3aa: CASSTQGNSNQPQHF

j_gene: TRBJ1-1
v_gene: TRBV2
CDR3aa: CASKSQGIGTEAFF

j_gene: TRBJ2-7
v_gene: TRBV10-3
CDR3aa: CAISSDGSSYEQYF

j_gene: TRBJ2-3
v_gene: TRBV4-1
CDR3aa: CASSWEGVSTDTQYF

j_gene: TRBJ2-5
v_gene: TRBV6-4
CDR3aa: CARLAVRSLGSETQYF

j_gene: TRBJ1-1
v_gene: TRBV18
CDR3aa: CASSLGGDTEAFF

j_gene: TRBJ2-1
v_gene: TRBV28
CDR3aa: CASSGTGVIEQFF

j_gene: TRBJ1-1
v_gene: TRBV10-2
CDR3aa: CASSESGGWTEAFF

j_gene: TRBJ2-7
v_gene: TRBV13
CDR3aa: CASSSGHTSGGSYEQYF

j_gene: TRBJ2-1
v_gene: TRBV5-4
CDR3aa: CASSPEGLTPASEQFF

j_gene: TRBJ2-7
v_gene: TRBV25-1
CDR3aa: CASSERSGAVYEQYF

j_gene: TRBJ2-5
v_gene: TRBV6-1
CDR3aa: CASSALTGKETQYF

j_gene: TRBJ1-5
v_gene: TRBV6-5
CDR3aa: CASSYEGSNQPQHF

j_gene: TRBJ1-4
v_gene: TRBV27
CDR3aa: CASSPPGQEIEKLFF

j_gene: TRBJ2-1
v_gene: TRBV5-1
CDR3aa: CASSWQGTTSYNEQFF

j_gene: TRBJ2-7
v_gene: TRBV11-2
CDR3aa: CASSKGLAGALSYEQYF

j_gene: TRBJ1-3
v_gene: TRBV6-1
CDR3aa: CASSAEQGRGNTIYF

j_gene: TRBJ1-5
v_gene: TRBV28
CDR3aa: CASSPPAGGQYNQPQHF

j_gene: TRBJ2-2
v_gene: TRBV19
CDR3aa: CASCPRSETGELFF

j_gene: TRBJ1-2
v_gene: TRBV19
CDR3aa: CASNARGLNYGYTF

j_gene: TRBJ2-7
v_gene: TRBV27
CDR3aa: CASSLKPTAYEQYF

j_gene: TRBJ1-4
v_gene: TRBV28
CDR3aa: CASSSGTTNEKLFF

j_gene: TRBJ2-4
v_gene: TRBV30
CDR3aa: CAWMSGLAKNIQYF

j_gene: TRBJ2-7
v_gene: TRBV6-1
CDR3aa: CASRFIGESYEQYF

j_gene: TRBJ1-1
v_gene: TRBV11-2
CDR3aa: CASSFKQMNTEAFF

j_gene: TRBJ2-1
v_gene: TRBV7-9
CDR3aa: CASSPRGGLAGVNEQFF

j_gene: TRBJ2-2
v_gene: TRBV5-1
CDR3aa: CASSSLGGWSTGELFF

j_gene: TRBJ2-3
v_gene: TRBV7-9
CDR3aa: CASSARLAGVTDTQYF

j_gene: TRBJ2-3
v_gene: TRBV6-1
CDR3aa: CASRTGGFDTQYF

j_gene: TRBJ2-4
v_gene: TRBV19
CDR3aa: CASSNHAGAKNIQYF